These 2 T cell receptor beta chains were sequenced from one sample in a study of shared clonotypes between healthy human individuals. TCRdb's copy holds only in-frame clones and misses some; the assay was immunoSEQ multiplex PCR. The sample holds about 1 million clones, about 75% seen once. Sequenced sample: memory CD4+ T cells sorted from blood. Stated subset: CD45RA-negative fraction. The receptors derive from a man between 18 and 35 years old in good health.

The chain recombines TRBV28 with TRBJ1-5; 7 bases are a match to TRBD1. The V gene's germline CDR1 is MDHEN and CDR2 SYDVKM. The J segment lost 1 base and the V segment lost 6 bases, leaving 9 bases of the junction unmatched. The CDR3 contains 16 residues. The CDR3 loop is CASRGTGAGSNQPQHF. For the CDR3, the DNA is TGTGCCAGCAGAGGAACAGGGGCTGGGAGCAATCAGCCCCAGCATTTT.

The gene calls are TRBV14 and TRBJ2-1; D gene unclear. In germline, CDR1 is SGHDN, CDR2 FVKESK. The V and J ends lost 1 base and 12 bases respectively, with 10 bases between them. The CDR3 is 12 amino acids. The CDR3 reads CASSQGNAWQFF. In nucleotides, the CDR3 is TGTGCCAGCAGCCAAGGAAACGCTTGGCAGTTCTTC.